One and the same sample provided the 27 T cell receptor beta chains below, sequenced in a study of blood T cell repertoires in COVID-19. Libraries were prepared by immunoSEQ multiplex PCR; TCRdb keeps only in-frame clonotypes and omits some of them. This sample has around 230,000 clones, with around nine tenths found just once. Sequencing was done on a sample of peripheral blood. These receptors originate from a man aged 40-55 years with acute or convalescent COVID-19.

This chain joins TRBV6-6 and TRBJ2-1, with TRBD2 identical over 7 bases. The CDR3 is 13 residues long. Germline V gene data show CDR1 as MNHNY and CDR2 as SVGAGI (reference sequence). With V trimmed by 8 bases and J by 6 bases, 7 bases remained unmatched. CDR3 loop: CASERPSGNEQFF. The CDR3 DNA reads TGTGCCAGCGAACGCCCTAGCGGCAATGAGCAGTTCTTC.

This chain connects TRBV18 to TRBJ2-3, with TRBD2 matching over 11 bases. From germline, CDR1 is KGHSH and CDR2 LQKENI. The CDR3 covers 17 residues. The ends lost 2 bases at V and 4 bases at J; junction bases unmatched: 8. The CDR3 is CASSPATSGSSADTQYF. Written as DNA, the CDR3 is TGTGCCAGCTCACCAGCCACTAGCGGGAGTTCGGCAGATACGCAGTATTTT.

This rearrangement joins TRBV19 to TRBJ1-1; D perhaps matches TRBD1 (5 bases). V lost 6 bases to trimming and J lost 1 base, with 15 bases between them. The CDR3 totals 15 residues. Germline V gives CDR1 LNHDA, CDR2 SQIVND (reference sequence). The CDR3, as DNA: TGTGCCAGTAGGCCGCGGGGACTCAAGAACACTGAAGCTTTCTTT. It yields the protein CASRPRGLKNTEAFF.

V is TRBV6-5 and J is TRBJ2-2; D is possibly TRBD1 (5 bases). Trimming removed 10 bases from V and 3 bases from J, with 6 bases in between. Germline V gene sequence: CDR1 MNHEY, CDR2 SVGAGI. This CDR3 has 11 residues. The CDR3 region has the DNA TGTGCCATAGGGGACACCGGGGAGCTGTTTTTT. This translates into CAIGDTGELFF.

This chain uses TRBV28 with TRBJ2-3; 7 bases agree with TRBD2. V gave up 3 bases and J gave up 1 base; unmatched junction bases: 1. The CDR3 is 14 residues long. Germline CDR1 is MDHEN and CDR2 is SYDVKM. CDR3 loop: CASSFLAGTDTQYF. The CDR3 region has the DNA TGTGCCAGCAGTTTCCTAGCGGGCACAGATACGCAGTATTTT.

The CDR3 sequence: CASTLGNEQFF. CDR3 nucleotides: TGTGCCAGCACCCTAGGAAATGAGCAGTTCTTC. The J gene is TRBJ2-1, the V gene TRBV7-2; D is unclear. The V gene's germline CDR1 is SGHTA and CDR2 FQGNSA. Trimming removed 7 bases at V and 7 bases at J, with 8 bases between. There are 11 residues in the CDR3. Complete variable domain (other parts from reference TRBV7-2 and TRBJ2-1): GAGVSQSPSNKVTEKGKDVELRCDPISGHTALYWYRQSLGQGLEFLIYFQGNSAPDKSGLPSDRFSAERTGGSVSTLTIQRTQQEDSAVYLCASTLGNEQFFGPGTRLTVL.

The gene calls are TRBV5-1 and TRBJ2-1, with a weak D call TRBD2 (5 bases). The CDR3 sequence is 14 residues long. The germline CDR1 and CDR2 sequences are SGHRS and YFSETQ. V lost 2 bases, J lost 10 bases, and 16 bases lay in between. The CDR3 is CASSFTGPSGEQFF. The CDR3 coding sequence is TGCGCCAGCAGCTTTACCGGGCCCTCGGGGGAGCAGTTCTTC.

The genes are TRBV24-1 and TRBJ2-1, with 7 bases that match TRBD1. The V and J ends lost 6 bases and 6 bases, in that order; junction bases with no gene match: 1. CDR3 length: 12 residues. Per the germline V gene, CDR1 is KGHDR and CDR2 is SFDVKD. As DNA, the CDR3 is TGTGCCACCAGTACAGGGGCCAATGAGCAGTTCTTC. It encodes CATSTGANEQFF.

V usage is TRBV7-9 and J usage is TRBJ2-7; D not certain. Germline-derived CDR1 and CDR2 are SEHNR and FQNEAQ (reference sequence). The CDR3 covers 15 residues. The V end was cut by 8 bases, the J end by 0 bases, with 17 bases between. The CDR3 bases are TGTGCCAGCTCGCGTAGCCAAGTCAGCTCCTACGAGCAGTACTTC. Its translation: CASSRSQVSSYEQYF.

The CDR3 sequence is CASSGLATNVLTF. CDR3 coding DNA: TGTGCCAGCAGCGGACTAGCGACCAACGTCCTGACTTTC. V is TRBV3-1 (or the pseudogene TRBV3-2) and J is TRBJ2-6; 9 positions match TRBD2. This CDR3 has 13 residues. Trimming removed 5 bases from V and 8 bases from J; junction bases left unmatched: 1. Germline V CDR1 and CDR2: LGHDT, YNNKEL (reference sequence).

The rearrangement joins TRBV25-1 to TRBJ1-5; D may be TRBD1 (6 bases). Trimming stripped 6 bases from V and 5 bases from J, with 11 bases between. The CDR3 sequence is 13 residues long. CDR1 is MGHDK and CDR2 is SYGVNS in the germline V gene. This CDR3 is CASRGGYHQPQHF. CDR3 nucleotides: TGTGCCAGCAGAGGGGGATACCATCAGCCCCAGCATTTT.

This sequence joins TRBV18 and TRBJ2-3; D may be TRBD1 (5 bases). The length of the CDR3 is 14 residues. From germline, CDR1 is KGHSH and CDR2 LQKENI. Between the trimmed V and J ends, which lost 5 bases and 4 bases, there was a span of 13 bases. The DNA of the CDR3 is TGTGCCAGCTCAACAAGGGGTGGGCCAGATACGCAGTATTTT. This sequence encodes CASSTRGGPDTQYF.

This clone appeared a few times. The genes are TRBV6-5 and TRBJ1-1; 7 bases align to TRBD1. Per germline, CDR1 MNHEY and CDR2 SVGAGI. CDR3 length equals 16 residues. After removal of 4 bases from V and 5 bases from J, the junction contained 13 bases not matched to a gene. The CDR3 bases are TGTGCCAGCAGTTTGATTAAGACAGGGAGAGGAACTGAAGCTTTCTTT. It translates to CASSLIKTGRGTEAFF.

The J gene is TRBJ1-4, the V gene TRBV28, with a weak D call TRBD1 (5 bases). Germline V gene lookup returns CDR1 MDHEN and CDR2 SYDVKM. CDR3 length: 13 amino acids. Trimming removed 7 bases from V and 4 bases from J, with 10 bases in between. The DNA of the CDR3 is TGTGCCAGCACGGGACTCCTTAATGAAAAACTGTTTTTT. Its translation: CASTGLLNEKLFF.

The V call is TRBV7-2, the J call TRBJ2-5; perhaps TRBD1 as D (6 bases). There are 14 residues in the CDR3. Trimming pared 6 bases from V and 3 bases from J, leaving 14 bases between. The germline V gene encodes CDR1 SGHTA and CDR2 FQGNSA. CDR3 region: CASSQGRVEETQYF. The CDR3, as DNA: TGTGCCAGCAGTCAGGGGCGGGTAGAAGAGACCCAGTACTTC.

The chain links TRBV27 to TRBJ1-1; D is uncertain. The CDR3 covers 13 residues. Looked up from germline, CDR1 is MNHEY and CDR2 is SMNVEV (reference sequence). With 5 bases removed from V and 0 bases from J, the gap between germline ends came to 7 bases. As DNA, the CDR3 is TGTGCCAGCAGTCCAGTTATGAACACTGAAGCTTTCTTT. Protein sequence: CASSPVMNTEAFF.

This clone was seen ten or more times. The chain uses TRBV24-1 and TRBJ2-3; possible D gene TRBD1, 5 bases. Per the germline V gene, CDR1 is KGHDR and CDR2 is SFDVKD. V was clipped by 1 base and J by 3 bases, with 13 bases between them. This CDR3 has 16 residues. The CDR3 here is CATSDLSQGETDTQYF. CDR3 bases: TGTGCCACCAGTGATTTAAGTCAAGGGGAAACAGATACGCAGTATTTT.

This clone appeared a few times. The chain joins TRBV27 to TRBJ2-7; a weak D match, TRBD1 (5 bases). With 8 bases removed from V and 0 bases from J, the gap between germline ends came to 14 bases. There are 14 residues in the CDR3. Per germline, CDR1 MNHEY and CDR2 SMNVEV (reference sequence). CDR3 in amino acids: CASRRQTDSYEQYF. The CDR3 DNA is TGTGCCAGCCGACGACAGACCGACTCCTACGAGCAGTACTTC.

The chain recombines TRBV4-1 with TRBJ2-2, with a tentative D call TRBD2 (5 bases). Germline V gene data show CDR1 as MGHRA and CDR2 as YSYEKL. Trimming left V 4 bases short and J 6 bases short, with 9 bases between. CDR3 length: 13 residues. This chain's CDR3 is CASSLVRAGELFF. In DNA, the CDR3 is TGCGCCAGCAGCCTCGTGAGGGCCGGGGAGCTGTTTTTT.

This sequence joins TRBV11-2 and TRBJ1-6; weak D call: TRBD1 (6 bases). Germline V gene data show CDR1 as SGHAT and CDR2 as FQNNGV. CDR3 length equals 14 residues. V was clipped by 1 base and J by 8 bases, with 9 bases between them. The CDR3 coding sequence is TGTGCCAGCAGCTTAGTGGGGGCGGATTCACCCCTCCACTTT. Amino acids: CASSLVGADSPLHF. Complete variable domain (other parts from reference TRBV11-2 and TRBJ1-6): EAGVAQSPRYKIIEKRQSVAFWCNPISGHATLYWYQQILGQGPKLLIQFQNNGVVDDSQLPKDRFSAERLKGVDSTLKIQPAKLEDSAVYLCASSLVGADSPLHFGNGTRLTVT.

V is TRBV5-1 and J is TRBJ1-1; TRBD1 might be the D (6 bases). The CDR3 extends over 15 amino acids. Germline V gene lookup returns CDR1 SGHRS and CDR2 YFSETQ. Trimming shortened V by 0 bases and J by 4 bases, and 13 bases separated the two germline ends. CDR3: CASSLVLGARTEAFF. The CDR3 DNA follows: TGCGCCAGCAGCTTGGTTTTGGGGGCGCGCACTGAAGCTTTCTTT.

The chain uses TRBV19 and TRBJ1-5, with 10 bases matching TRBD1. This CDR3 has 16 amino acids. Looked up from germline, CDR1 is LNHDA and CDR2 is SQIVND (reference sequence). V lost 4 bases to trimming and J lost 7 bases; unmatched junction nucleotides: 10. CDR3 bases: TGTGCCAGTAGTACTCCCAGACAGGGGGCGAGGCAGCCCCAGCATTTT. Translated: CASSTPRQGARQPQHF.

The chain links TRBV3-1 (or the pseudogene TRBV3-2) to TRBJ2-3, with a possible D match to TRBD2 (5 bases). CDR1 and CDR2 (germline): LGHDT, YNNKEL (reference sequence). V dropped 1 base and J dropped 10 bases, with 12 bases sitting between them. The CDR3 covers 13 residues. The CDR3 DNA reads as TGTGCCAGCAGCCAAGGCCAAATGGAGGCGCAGTATTTT. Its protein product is CASSQGQMEAQYF.

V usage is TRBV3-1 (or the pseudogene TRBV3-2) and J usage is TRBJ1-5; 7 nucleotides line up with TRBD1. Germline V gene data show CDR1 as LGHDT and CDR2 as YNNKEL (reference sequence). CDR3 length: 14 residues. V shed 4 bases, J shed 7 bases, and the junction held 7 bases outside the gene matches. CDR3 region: CASSPYTGAQPQHF. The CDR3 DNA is TGTGCCAGCAGCCCTTATACAGGGGCCCAGCCCCAGCATTTT.

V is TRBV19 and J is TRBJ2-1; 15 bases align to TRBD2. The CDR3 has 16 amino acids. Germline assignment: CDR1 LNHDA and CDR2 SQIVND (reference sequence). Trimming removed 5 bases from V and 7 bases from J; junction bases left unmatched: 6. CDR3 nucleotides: TGTGCCAGTAGTTTTCCTGGGACTAGCGGGAGGAATGAGCAGTTCTTC. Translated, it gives CASSFPGTSGRNEQFF.

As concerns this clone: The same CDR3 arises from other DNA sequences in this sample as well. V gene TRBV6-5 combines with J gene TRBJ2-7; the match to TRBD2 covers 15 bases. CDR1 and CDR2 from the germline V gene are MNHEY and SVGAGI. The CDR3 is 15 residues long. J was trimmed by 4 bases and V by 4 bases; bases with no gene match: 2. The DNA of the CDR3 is TGTGCCAGCAGTTTGGGACTAGCGGGAGGTTACGAGCAGTACTTC. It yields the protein CASSLGLAGGYEQYF.

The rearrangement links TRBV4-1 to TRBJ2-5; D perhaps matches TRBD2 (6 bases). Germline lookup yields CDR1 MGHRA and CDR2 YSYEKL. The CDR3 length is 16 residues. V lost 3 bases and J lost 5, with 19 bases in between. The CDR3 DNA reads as TGCGCCAGCAGCCAGGGTATACTAGCTCCTGGGGAGACCCAGTACTTC. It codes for CASSQGILAPGETQYF.